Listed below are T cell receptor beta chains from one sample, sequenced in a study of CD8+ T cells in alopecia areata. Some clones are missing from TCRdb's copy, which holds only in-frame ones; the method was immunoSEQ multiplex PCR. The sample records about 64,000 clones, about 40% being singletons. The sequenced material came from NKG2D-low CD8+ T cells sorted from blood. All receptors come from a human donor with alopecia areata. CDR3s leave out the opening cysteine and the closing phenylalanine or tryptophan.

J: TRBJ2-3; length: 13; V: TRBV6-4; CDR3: ASSEGLGGSDTQY
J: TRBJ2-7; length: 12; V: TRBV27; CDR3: ASSFGQGFYEQY
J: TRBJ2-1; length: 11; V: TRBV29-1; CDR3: SLRGGYYNEQF
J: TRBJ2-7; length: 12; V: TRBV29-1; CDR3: SVAPGTGVIEQY
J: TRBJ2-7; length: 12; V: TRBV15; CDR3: ATSSYTGGYEQY
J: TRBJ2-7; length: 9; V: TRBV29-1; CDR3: SADGGYEQY
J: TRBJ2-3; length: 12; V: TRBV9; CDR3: ASSDSESTDTQY
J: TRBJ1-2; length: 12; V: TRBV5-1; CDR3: ASSSGTGRFGYT
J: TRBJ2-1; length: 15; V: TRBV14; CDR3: ASSQGPGLAGGNEQF
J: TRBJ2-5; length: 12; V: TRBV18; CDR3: ASSPTSGFASQY
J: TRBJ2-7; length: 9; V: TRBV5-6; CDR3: ASSTEYEQY
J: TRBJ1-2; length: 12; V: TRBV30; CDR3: AWSVTGGSNGYT
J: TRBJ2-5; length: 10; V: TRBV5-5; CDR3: ASSFRVETQY
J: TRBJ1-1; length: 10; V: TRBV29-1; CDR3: SVLPIGTEAF
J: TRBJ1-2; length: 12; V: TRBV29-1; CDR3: SVEGQMSNYGYT
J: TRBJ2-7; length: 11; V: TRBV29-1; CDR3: SVEEGQPYEQY
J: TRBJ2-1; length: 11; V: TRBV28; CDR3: ASRREGYNEQF
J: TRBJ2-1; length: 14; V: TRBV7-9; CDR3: ASSSRLAGGRNEQF
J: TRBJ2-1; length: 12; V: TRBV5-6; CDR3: ASAPGTSGREQF
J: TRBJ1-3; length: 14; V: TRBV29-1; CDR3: SVGGSSGVSGNTIY
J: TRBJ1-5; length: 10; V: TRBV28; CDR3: ASTSLRGPQH
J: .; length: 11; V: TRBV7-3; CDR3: ASSPWQGYEQY
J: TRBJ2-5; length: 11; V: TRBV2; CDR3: AREGPDRETQY
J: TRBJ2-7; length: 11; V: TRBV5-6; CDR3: ASSSISYYEQY
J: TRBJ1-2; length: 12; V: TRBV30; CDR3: AWSEGQAYFGYT
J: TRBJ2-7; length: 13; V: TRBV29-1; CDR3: SVEDPGTGTYEQY
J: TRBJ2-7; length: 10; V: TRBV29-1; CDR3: SVSTDTYEQY
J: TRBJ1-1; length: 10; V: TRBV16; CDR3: ASSQYQRMPL
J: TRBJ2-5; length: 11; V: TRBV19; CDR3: ASSIPGRETQY
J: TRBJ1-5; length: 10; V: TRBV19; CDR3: ASSIEAQPQH
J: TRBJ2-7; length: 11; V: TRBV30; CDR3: AWSVQGFHEQY
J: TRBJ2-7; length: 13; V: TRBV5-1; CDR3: ASSLVAGVSYEQY
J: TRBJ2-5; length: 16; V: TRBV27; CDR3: ASSLSASGRIRQETQY
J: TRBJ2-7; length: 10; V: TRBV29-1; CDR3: SVEGLEYEQY
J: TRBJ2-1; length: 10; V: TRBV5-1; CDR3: ASSLDRNEQF
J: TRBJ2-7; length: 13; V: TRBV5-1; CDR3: ASSLEMRDYYEQY
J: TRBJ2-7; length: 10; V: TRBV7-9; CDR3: ASSFRYHEQY
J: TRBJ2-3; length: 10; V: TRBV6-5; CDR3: ASGPSPDTQY
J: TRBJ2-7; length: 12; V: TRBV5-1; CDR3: ASSLGQGGDEQY
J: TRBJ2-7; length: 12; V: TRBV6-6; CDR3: ASSWETGGYEQY
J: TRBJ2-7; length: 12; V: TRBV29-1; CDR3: SVVFRTGGYEQY
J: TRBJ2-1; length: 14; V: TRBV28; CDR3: ASIDRLTYSYNEQF
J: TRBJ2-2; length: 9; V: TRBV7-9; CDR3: ASSHTGELF
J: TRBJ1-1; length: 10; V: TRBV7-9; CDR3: ASSLGPSEAF
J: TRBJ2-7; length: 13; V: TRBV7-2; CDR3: ASSLALAGTYEQY
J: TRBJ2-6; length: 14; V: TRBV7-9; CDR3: ASSFPIISGANVLT
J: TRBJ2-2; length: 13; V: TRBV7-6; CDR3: ASSLDARATGELF
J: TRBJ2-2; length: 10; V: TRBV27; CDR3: ASSPATGELF
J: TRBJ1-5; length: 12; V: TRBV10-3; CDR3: ATEPGHSNQPQH
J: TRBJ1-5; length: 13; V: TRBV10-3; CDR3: AISESSGGIQPQH
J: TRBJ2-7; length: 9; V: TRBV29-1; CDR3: SALYGTRRY
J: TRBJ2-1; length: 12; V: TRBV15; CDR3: ATSRDRSGNEQF
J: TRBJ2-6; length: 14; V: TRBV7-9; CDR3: ASSTLGGYGANVLT